What follows are 32 T cell receptor beta chains derived from one specimen sequenced in a study of siplizumab effects on memory and regulatory T cells. The protocol was immunoSEQ multiplex PCR, while the TCRdb copy is restricted to in-frame clones and leaves out a portion. The sample contains more than 85,000 clones, about 91% of which appear only once. Specimen: CD4+ T cells sorted from blood. The receptor set was obtained from a human donor in good health. Some clones in this sample may be carry-over from other donors' samples.

The chain combines TRBV9 with TRBJ2-2, with D possibly TRBD2 on 5 matching bases. Between the trimmed V and J ends, which lost 3 bases and 2 bases, there was a span of 8 bases. The length of the CDR3 is 14 residues. Looked up from germline, CDR1 is SGDLS and CDR2 is YYNGEE. CDR3 region: CASSARTNTGELFF. CDR3 sequence (DNA): TGTGCCAGCAGCGCTAGGACTAACACCGGGGAGCTGTTTTTT.

This clone was observed a few times. V is TRBV29-1 and J is TRBJ1-2; the D gene is possibly TRBD1 (5 bases). Germline lookup yields CDR1 SQVTM and CDR2 ANQGSEA. The CDR3 consists of 13 residues. V was cut by 4 bases and J by 3 bases, with 12 bases left in between. As DNA, the CDR3 is TGCAGCGTTGCGGAAGGGGCTGACTATGGCTACACCTTC. Amino acid sequence: CSVAEGADYGYTF.

The chain uses TRBV4-2 and TRBJ2-5; D uncertain. This CDR3 region has 12 residues. Germline V gene lookup returns CDR1 LGHNA and CDR2 YNFKEQ. The V end was cut by 8 bases, the J end by 6 bases, with 13 bases between. The CDR3 region is CASRTGPQTQYF. DNA for the CDR3: TGTGCCAGCCGAACGGGCCCCCAGACCCAGTACTTC.

This clone was recorded a few times. J is TRBJ1-1 and V is TRBV7-9; D not certain. Deletions cut 0 bases from V and 1 base from J, with 9 bases between. This CDR3 spans 15 amino acids. Germline CDR1 and CDR2: SEHNR and FQNEAQ (reference sequence). For the CDR3, the DNA is TGTGCCAGCAGCTTAGCGATGCCAGGGAACACTGAAGCTTTCTTT. Encoded protein: CASSLAMPGNTEAFF. Complete variable domain (other parts from reference TRBV7-9 and TRBJ1-1): DTGVSQNPRHKITKRGQNVTFRCDPISEHNRLYWYRQTLGQGPEFLTYFQNEAQLEKSRLLSDRFSAERPKGSFSTLEIQRTEQGDSAMYLCASSLAMPGNTEAFFGQGTRLTVV.

This clone was seen only once. The V and J genes are TRBV13 and TRBJ2-5, with 12 nucleotides matching TRBD2. This CDR3 is built from 19 residues. The germline V gene encodes CDR1 PRHDT and CDR2 FYEKMQ (reference sequence). V dropped 4 bases and J dropped 6; count of bases not matched to a gene: 18. The CDR3: CASSSQKSRLAGGPKTQYF. The CDR3, as DNA: TGTGCCAGCAGCTCCCAAAAAAGCCGGCTAGCGGGAGGGCCGAAGACCCAGTACTTC.

This clone was seen just once. The chain employs TRBV15 and TRBJ2-3; D ambiguous. V gave up 1 base and J gave up 6 bases, with 5 bases separating them. CDR3 size: 12 residues. Germline V gives CDR1 LNHNV, CDR2 YYDKDF (reference sequence). The CDR3 DNA sequence: TGTGCCACCAGCAGAGTATCGGATACGCAGTATTTT. Its translation is CATSRVSDTQYF. The full variable domain, in which reference TRBV15 and TRBJ2-3 provide the parts outside the CDR3, is DAMVIQNPRYQVTQFGKPVTLSCSQTLNHNVMYWYQQKSSQAPKLLFHYYDKDFNNEADTPDNFQSRRPNTSFCFLDIRSPGLGDTAMYLCATSRVSDTQYFGPGTRLTVL.

This sequence joins TRBV7-3 and TRBJ2-2; D tentatively fits TRBD1 or TRBD2 (5 bases each). Germline loops: CDR1 SGHTA, CDR2 FQGTGA. Trimming removed 5 bases at V and 6 bases at J, with 13 bases between. The CDR3 runs to 14 residues. As DNA, the CDR3 is TGTGCCAGCAGCCTCCGGGACCGGTCCGGGGAGCTGTTTTTT. Residues: CASSLRDRSGELFF.

The genes are TRBV28 and TRBJ1-1; no definite D call. Germline V gene sequence: CDR1 MDHEN, CDR2 SYDVKM. The CDR3 length is 12 residues. V was shortened by 7 bases and J by 6 bases, with 12 bases between the two germline ends. For the CDR3, the DNA is TGTGCCAGCACCGCTTTAACCCCTGAAGCTTTCTTT. Translating gives CASTALTPEAFF. The full variable domain, with the rest looked up from reference TRBV28 and TRBJ1-1, is DVKVTQSSRYLVKRTGEKVFLECVQDMDHENMFWYRQDPGLGLRLIYFSYDVKMKEKGDIPEGYSVSREKKERFSLILESASTNQTSMYLCASTALTPEAFFGQGTRLTVV.

This sequence joins TRBV2 and TRBJ2-1, with TRBD1 identical over 8 bases. There are 15 residues in the CDR3. With 7 bases clipped from V and 4 bases from J, the junction kept 9 bases outside the gene matches. The germline gives CDR1 SNHLY, CDR2 FYNNEI. This CDR3 reads CASKLGTGSYNEQFF. The CDR3 nucleotides read TGTGCCAGCAAGCTAGGGACAGGCTCATACAATGAGCAGTTCTTC.

The gene calls are TRBV4-1 and TRBJ2-5; D tentatively fits TRBD1 or TRBD2 (5 bases each). Trimming stripped 0 bases from V and 5 bases from J, with 10 bases between. The CDR3 is made up of 14 amino acids. CDR1 MGHRA and CDR2 YSYEKL come from the germline V gene. The chain's CDR3 is CASSQEWGWETQYF. The CDR3 DNA follows: TGCGCCAGCAGCCAAGAGTGGGGGTGGGAGACCCAGTACTTC.

The rearrangement joins TRBV28 to TRBJ2-1, with D tentatively TRBD2 (6 bases). In germline, CDR1 is MDHEN, CDR2 SYDVKM. The CDR3 has 16 residues. The V end lost 5 bases, the J end lost 2 bases, and 16 bases lay between the germline ends. The CDR3 is CASSLPSGGPYNEQFF. CDR3 sequence (DNA): TGTGCCAGCAGTCTACCGAGCGGAGGGCCCTACAATGAGCAGTTCTTC.

This chain connects TRBV19 to TRBJ2-1; D possibly uses TRBD1 or TRBD2 (5 bases each). Germline V gene data show CDR1 as LNHDA and CDR2 as SQIVND (reference sequence). The CDR3 contains 12 residues. Trimming removed 7 bases from V and 7 bases from J, with 11 bases in between. The CDR3 sequence: CASKEWGNEQFF. DNA of the CDR3: TGTGCCAGTAAAGAGTGGGGGAATGAGCAGTTCTTC.

This clone was counted a single time. The rearrangement joins TRBV19 to TRBJ2-7; D unresolved. Trimming removed 1 base from V and 0 bases from J, with 7 bases in between. Germline-derived CDR1 and CDR2 are LNHDA and SQIVND (reference sequence). CDR3 length equals 14 residues. The DNA for the CDR3 is TGTGCCAGTAGTATAGGGACGAACTCCTACGAGCAGTACTTC. It encodes CASSIGTNSYEQYF.

This chain's CDR3 is CASSLGGGRDRNTQYF. As DNA, the CDR3 is TGTGCCAGCAGCTTGGGAGGCGGGAGAGACCGAAATACGCAGTATTTT. The chain has TRBV5-4 and TRBJ2-3, with TRBD2 identical over 7 bases. Germline V gene lookup returns CDR1 SGHNT and CDR2 YYREEE (reference sequence). This CDR3 spans 16 amino acids. J lost 7 bases, V lost 0 bases, and 11 bases had no gene match.

The rearrangement links TRBV7-9 to TRBJ2-3; 8 bases match TRBD2. The CDR3 is 15 residues long. The ends lost 5 bases at V and 0 bases at J; junction bases unmatched: 4. Germline CDR1 is SEHNR and CDR2 is FQNEAQ (reference sequence). The DNA of the CDR3 is TGTGCCAGCAGCCCAAGCGGGAGCAGCACAGATACGCAGTATTTT. Its protein is CASSPSGSSTDTQYF. The whole variable domain, filled in from reference TRBV7-9 and TRBJ2-3, reads DTGVSQNPRHKITKRGQNVTFRCDPISEHNRLYWYRQTLGQGPEFLTYFQNEAQLEKSRLLSDRFSAERPKGSFSTLEIQRTEQGDSAMYLCASSPSGSSTDTQYFGPGTRLTVL.

V gene TRBV18 combines with J gene TRBJ2-1; D ambiguous. The length of the CDR3 is 17 residues. CDR1 and CDR2 (germline): KGHSH, LQKENI. The germline V and J ends were trimmed by 0 bases and 0 bases, with 12 bases remaining between them. This chain's CDR3 is CASSPPISGSSYNEQFF. The CDR3 nucleotides read TGTGCCAGCTCACCACCGATATCCGGGTCCTCCTACAATGAGCAGTTCTTC.

The chain uses TRBV18 and TRBJ2-2; possible D gene TRBD2, 6 bases. This CDR3 spans 16 amino acids. The V and J ends lost 3 bases and 3 bases respectively, with 14 bases between them. The germline V gene has CDR1 KGHSH and CDR2 LQKENI. CDR3 DNA: TGTGCCAGCTCACCGTTAGCGGACTATTACACCGGGGAGCTGTTTTTT. This translates into CASSPLADYYTGELFF.

This clone was observed a handful of times. The chain has TRBV5-6 and TRBJ2-7; D not resolved. CDR1 SGHDT and CDR2 YYEEEE come from the germline V gene. The CDR3 consists of 13 residues. The V end was cut by 1 base, the J end by 7 bases, with 12 bases between. CDR3 sequence (DNA): TGTGCCAGCAGCTTGTGGGCGTTTGGGGAGCAGTACTTC. It translates to CASSLWAFGEQYF.

V gene TRBV11-2 combines with J gene TRBJ2-3; 12 nucleotides match TRBD1. This CDR3 is 18 amino acids long. The J segment lost 0 bases and the V segment lost 2 bases, leaving 6 bases of the junction unmatched. Per the germline V gene, CDR1 is SGHAT and CDR2 is FQNNGV. CDR3 sequence reads: CASSLLSGTGGSTDTQYF. The DNA for the CDR3 is TGTGCCAGCAGCTTATTGTCGGGGACAGGGGGCAGCACAGATACGCAGTATTTT.

This chain joins TRBV5-1 and TRBJ1-3; D remains ambiguous. V was shortened by 7 bases and J by 0 bases, with 14 bases between the two germline ends. The CDR3 length is 15 residues. Germline V gives CDR1 SGHRS, CDR2 YFSETQ. Written as DNA, the CDR3 is TGCGCCAGCTCTTCGGTTGGAGACTCTGGAAACACCATATATTTT. Its translation is CASSSVGDSGNTIYF.

The V and J genes are TRBV27 and TRBJ1-3; TRBD1 is a possible D gene (5 bases). CDR1 and CDR2 (germline): MNHEY, SMNVEV (reference sequence). The CDR3 loop spans 15 amino acids. V lost 6 bases and J lost 0, with 12 bases in between. The CDR3 DNA follows: TGTGCCAGCAGCACCCGGGGCAGCTCTGGAAACACCATATATTTT. Its protein product is CASSTRGSSGNTIYF.

The table lists this clone with a count of one. The chain links TRBV15 to TRBJ1-4; a possible D gene is TRBD1 (5 bases). CDR3 size: 15 residues. In germline, CDR1 is LNHNV, CDR2 YYDKDF (reference sequence). The V end lost 0 bases, the J end lost 7 bases, and 12 bases lay between the germline ends. CDR3 sequence: CATSREAGSREKLFF. The DNA of the CDR3 is TGTGCCACCAGCAGAGAAGCAGGGTCTCGTGAAAAACTGTTTTTT.

In this sample, this clone turned up once. This chain uses TRBV19 with TRBJ2-7; 13 bases map to TRBD2. The V segment lost 5 bases and the J segment 6 bases; nucleotides outside the gene matches: 10. This CDR3 has 16 amino acids. Germline values: CDR1 LNHDA, CDR2 SQIVND (reference sequence). This chain's CDR3 is CASSSLAGGRPSEQYF. The CDR3, as DNA: TGTGCCAGTAGTTCACTAGCGGGAGGGCGGCCTTCCGAGCAGTACTTC. The variable domain in full, completed from reference TRBV19 and TRBJ2-7, reads DGGITQSPKYLFRKEGQNVTLSCEQNLNHDAMYWYRQDPGQGLRLIYYSQIVNDFQKGDIAEGYSVSREKKESFPLTVTSAQKNPTAFYLCASSSLAGGRPSEQYFGPGTRLTVT.

The chain's CDR3 is CASSRGGGEIGYTF. For the CDR3, the DNA is TGCGCCAGCAGCCGCGGCGGGGGCGAGATTGGCTACACCTTC. V usage is TRBV5-1 and J usage is TRBJ1-2, with D perhaps matching TRBD1 (6 bases). V gave up 4 bases and J gave up 7 bases, with 17 bases separating them. Germline assignment: CDR1 SGHRS and CDR2 YFSETQ. The CDR3 has 14 amino acids.

The V gene is TRBV7-3, the J gene TRBJ1-5; 8 positions match TRBD1. The CDR3 is made up of 16 amino acids. Germline trimming cut 8 bases from V and 2 bases from J; bases unmatched to any gene: 11. In germline, CDR1 is SGHTA, CDR2 FQGTGA. The CDR3 DNA sequence: TGTGCCAGCCGGACAGGGTGGACGGTGGGCAATCAGCCCCAGCATTTT. Translation: CASRTGWTVGNQPQHF.

The chain joins TRBV19 to TRBJ1-2, with D perhaps matching TRBD1 (5 bases). The CDR3 runs 13 residues. Germline CDR1 is LNHDA and CDR2 is SQIVND (reference sequence). The germline V and J ends were trimmed by 3 bases and 4 bases, with 9 bases remaining between them. DNA for the CDR3: TGTGCCAGTAGTATCCCAGGGAGCTATGGCTACACCTTC. Its protein product is CASSIPGSYGYTF.

In this sample, this clone turned up once. V and J are TRBV7-3 and TRBJ2-5, with 9 bases lining up with TRBD2. The CDR3 has 15 residues. Germline values: CDR1 SGHTA, CDR2 FQGTGA. Unmatched junction bases numbered 2, after V lost 2 bases and J lost 1 base. The CDR3 is CASSLGGRAQETQYF. The CDR3 bases are TGTGCCAGCAGCTTAGGCGGGAGGGCCCAAGAGACCCAGTACTTC.

CDR3 in amino acids: CASSPTSGRAYEQFF. CDR3 DNA sequence: TGTGCCAGCAGCCCGACTAGCGGGAGGGCCTATGAGCAGTTCTTC. This chain uses TRBV7-3 with TRBJ2-1, with 14 bases that match TRBD2. V was pared by 5 bases and J by 8 bases, with 5 bases of the junction left unmatched. Germline values: CDR1 SGHTA, CDR2 FQGTGA. The CDR3 has 15 amino acids.

This chain connects TRBV29-1 to TRBJ2-1; the D gene is possibly TRBD2 (6 bases). Germline CDR1 reads SQVTM; CDR2 reads ANQGSEA. The ends were cut back, 4 bases at V and 1 base at J, with 20 bases in the middle. This CDR3 has 17 residues. The CDR3 reads CSVVLLAQRVSYNEQFF. The CDR3 DNA reads as TGCAGCGTTGTTTTGCTAGCGCAGCGGGTATCCTACAATGAGCAGTTCTTC.

This clone was seen just once. The genes are TRBV6-5 and TRBJ1-1, with a tentative D call TRBD1 (6 bases). CDR1 MNHEY and CDR2 SVGAGI come from the germline V gene. The CDR3 runs 11 residues. The V and J ends lost 6 bases and 10 bases respectively, with 12 bases between them. CDR3 residues: CASRTSRGAFF. The DNA for the CDR3 is TGTGCCAGCAGGACCTCCAGGGGAGCTTTCTTT.

V is TRBV6-1 and J is TRBJ1-2, with a weak D call TRBD1 (5 bases). Germline V gene data show CDR1 as MNHNS and CDR2 as SASEGT. This CDR3 has 14 residues. Trimming pared 5 bases from V and 4 bases from J, leaving 14 bases between. This CDR3 reads CASSLGGLTYGYTF. DNA of the CDR3: TGTGCCAGCAGTCTGGGGGGGTTGACCTATGGCTACACCTTC.

The V call is TRBV29-1, the J call TRBJ2-7; maybe TRBD2 (5 bases). CDR3 length: 17 residues. Between the trimmed V and J ends, which lost 4 bases and 3 bases, there was a span of 25 bases. CDR1 and CDR2 from the germline V gene are SQVTM and ANQGSEA. The CDR3 DNA reads as TGCAGCGTTGCACCACGAGGAGGTACTTTTACTAGCTACGAGCAGTACTTC. Amino acids: CSVAPRGGTFTSYEQYF.